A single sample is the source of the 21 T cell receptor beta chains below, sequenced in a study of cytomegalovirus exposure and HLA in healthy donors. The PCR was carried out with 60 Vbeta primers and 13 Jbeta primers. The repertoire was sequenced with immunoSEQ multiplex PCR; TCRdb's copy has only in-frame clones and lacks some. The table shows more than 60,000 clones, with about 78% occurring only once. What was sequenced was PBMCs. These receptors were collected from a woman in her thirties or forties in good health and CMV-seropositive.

The CDR3 region is CASSDGAGRPDTQYF. DNA for the CDR3: TGTGCCAGCAGTGACGGCGCGGGGAGGCCAGATACGCAGTATTTT. The gene calls are TRBV2 and TRBJ2-3; tentatively, D is TRBD2 (6 bases). Germline lookup yields CDR1 SNHLY and CDR2 FYNNEI. The CDR3 has 15 residues. Trimming pared 3 bases from V and 4 bases from J, leaving 14 bases between.

CDR3 sequence (DNA): TGTGCCAGCAGCTTGGTGGCCCAAGAGACCCAGTACTTC. Its translation is CASSLVAQETQYF. This chain uses TRBV5-4 with TRBJ2-5, with D unclear. The V end lost 0 bases, the J end lost 1 base, and 4 bases lay between the germline ends. The germline CDR1 and CDR2 sequences are SGHNT and YYREEE (reference sequence). CDR3 size: 13 residues.

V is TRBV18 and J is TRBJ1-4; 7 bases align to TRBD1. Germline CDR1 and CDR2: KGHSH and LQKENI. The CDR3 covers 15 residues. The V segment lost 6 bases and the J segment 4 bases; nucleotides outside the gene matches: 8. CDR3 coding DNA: TGTGCCAGCTCGTACCGGGACAGCTTTAATGAAAAACTGTTTTTT. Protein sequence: CASSYRDSFNEKLFF.

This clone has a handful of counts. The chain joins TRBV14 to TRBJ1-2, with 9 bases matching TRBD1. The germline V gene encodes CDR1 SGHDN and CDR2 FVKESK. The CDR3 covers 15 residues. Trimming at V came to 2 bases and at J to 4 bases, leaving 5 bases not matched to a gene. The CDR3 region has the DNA TGTGCCAGCAGCCAAATACAGGGGGCAATCTATGGCTACACCTTC. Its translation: CASSQIQGAIYGYTF.

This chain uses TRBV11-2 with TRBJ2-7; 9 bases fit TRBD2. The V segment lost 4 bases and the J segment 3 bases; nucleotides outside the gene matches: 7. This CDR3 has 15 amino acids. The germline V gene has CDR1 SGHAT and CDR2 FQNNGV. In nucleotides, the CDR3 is TGTGCCAGCAGCTACCCCTCGCGGGGGGGCTACGAGCAGTACTTC. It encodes CASSYPSRGGYEQYF.

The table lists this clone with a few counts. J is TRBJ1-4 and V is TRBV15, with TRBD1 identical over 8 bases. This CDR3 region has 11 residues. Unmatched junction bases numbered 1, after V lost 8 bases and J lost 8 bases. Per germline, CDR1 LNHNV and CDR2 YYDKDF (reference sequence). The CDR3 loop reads CATRQGEKLFF. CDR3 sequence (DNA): TGTGCCACCCGACAGGGGGAAAAACTGTTTTTT.

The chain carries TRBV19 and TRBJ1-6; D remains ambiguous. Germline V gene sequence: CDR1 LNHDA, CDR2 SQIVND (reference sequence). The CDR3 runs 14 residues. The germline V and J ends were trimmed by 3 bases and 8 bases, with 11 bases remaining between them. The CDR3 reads CASSIPREDSPLHF. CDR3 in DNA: TGTGCCAGTAGTATTCCACGGGAGGATTCACCCCTCCACTTT.

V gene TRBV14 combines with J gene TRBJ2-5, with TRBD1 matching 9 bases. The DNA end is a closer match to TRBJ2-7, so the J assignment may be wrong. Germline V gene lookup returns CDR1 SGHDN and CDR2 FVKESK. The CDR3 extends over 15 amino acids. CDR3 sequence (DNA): TGTGCCAGCAGAGTTACCGGGACAGGGCTCGACGAGCAGTACTTC. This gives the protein CASRVTGTGLDEQYF.

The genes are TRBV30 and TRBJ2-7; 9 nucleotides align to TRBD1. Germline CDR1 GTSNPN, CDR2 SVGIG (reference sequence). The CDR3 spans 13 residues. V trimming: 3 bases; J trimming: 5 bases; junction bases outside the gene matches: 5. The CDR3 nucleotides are TGTGCCTGGAGGATGGGACAGGGCAACGAGCAGTACTTC. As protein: CAWRMGQGNEQYF. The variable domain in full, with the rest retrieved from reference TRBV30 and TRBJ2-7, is SQTIHQWPATLVQPVGSPLSLECTVEGTSNPNLYWYRQAAGRGLQLLFYSVGIGQISSEVPQNLSASRPQDRQFILSSKKLLLSDSGFYLCAWRMGQGNEQYFGPGTRLTVT.

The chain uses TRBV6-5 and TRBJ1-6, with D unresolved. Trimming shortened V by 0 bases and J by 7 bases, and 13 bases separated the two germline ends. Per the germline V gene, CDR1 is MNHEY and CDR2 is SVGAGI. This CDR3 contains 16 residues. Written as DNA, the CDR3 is TGTGCCAGCAGTTACTCGAACGGACTCGGGAATTCACCCCTCCACTTT. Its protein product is CASSYSNGLGNSPLHF.

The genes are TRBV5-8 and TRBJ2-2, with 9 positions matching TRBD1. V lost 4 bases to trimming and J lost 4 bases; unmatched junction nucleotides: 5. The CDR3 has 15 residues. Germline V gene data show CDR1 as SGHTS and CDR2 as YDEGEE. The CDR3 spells CASSIQGAITGELFF. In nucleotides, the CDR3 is TGTGCCAGCAGCATACAGGGGGCAATCACCGGGGAGCTGTTTTTT.

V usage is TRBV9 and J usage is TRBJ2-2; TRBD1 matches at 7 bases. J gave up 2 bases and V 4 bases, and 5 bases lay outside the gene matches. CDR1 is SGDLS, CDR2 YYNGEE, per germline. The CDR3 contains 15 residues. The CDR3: CASSTRTGNTGELFF. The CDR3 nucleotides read TGTGCCAGCAGCACCCGGACAGGCAACACCGGGGAGCTGTTTTTT. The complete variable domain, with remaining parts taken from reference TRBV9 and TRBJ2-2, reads DSGVTQTPKHLITATGQRVTLRCSPRSGDLSVYWYQQSLDQGLQFLIQYYNGEERAKGNILERFSAQQFPDLHSELNLSSLELGDSALYFCASSTRTGNTGELFFGEGSRLTVL.

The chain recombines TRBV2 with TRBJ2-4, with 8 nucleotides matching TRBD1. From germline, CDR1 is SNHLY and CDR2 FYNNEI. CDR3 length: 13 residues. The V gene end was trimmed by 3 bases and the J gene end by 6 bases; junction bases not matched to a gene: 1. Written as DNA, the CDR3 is TGTGCCAGCAGTGACCAGGGGGCAAACATTCAGTACTTC. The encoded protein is CASSDQGANIQYF.

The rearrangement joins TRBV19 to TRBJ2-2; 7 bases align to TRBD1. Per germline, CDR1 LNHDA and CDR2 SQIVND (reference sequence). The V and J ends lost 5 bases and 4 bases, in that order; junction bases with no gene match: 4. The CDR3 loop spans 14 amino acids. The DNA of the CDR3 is TGTGCCAGTAGTTCGCGACAGGGCACCGGGGAGCTGTTTTTT. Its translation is CASSSRQGTGELFF. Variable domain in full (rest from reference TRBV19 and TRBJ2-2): DGGITQSPKYLFRKEGQNVTLSCEQNLNHDAMYWYRQDPGQGLRLIYYSQIVNDFQKGDIAEGYSVSREKKESFPLTVTSAQKNPTAFYLCASSSRQGTGELFFGEGSRLTVL.

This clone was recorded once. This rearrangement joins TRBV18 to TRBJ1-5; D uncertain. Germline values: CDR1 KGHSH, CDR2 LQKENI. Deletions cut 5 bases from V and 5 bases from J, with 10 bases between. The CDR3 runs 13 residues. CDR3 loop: CASSSEVDQPQHF. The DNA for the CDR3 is TGTGCCAGCTCATCAGAGGTGGATCAGCCCCAGCATTTT.

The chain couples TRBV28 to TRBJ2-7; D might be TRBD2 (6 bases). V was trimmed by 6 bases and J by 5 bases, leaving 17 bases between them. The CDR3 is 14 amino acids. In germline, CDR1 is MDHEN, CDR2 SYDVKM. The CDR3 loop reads CASSSLAGSNEQYF. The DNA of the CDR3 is TGTGCCAGCAGCTCCCTCGCGGGGTCCAACGAGCAGTACTTC.

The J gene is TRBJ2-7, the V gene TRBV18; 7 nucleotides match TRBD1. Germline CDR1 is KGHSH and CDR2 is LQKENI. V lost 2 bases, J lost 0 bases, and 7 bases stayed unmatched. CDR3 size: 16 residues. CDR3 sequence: CASSPSRGQNSYEQYF. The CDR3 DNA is TGTGCCAGCTCACCAAGTAGGGGGCAAAACTCCTACGAGCAGTACTTC.

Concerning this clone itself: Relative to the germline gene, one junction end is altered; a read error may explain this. The CDR3 is CASSLEVGVWLF. In DNA form, the CDR3 reads TGTGCCAGCAGCTTAGAAGTAGGGGTTTGGCTTTTC. The chain has TRBV7-9 and TRBJ2-4; TRBD1 might be the D (5 bases). CDR3 length: 12 amino acids. Germline CDR1 and CDR2: SEHNR and FQNEAQ (reference sequence).

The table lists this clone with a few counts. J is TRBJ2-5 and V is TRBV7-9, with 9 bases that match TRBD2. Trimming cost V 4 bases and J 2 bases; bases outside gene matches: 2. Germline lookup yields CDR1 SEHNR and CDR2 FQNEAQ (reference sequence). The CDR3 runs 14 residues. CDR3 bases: TGTGCCAGCAGCTGGACTAGCGCTCAAGAGACCCAGTACTTC. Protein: CASSWTSAQETQYF.

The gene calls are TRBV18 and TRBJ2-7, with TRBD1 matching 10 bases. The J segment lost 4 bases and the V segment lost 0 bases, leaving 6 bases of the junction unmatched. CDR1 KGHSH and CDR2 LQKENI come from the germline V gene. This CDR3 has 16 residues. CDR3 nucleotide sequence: TGTGCCAGCTCACCACCCCAAGGGACAGGGGTTTACGAGCAGTACTTC. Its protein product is CASSPPQGTGVYEQYF.

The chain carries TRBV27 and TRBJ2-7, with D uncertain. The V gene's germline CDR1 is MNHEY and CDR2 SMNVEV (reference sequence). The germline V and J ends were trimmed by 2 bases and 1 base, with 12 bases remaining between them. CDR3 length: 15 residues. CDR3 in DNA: TGTGCCAGCAGTTTACAGGAATTTTGGTCCTACGAGCAGTACTTC. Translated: CASSLQEFWSYEQYF.